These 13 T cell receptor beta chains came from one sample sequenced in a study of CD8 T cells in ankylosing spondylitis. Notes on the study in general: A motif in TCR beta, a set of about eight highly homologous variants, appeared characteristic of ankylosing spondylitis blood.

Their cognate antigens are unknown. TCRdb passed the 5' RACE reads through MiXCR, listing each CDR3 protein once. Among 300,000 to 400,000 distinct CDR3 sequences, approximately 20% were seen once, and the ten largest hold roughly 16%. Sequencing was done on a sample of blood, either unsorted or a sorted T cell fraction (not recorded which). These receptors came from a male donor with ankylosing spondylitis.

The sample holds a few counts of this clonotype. The CDR3 is CASSAAPGYYEQYF. CDR3 nucleotide sequence: TGTGCCAGCAGCGCAGCCCCAGGCTACTACGAGCAGTACTTC. V usage is TRBV2 and J usage is TRBJ2-7; no clear D gene. The CDR3 contains 14 residues. Per the germline V gene, CDR1 is SNHLY and CDR2 is FYNNEI. V dropped 6 bases and J dropped 3 bases, with 15 bases sitting between them.

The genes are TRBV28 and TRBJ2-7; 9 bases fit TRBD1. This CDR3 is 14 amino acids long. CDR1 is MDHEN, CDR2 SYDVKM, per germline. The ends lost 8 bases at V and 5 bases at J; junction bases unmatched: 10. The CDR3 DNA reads TGTGCCAGCGGATACAGGGGGCGAGGCGACGAGCAGTACTTC. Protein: CASGYRGRGDEQYF.

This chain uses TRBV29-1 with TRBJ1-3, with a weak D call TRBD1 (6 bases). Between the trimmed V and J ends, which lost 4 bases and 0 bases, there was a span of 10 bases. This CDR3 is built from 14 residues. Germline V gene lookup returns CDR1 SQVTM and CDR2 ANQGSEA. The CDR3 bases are TGCAGCGTTGGGACAGAGCACTCTGGAAACACCATATATTTT. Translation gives CSVGTEHSGNTIYF.

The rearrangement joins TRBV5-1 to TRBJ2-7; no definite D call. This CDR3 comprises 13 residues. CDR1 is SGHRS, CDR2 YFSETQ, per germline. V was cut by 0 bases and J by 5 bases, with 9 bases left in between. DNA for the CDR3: TGCGCCAGCAGCTTGGAACTCTATAACGAGCAGTACTTC. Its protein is CASSLELYNEQYF.

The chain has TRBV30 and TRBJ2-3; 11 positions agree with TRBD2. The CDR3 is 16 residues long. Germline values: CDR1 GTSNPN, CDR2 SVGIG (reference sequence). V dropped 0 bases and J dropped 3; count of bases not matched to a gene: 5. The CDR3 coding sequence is TGTGCCTGGAGTGTCCTAGCGGGAGGTGGGACAGATACGCAGTATTTT. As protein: CAWSVLAGGGTDTQYF. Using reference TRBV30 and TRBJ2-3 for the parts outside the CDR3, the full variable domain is SQTIHQWPATLVQPVGSPLSLECTVEGTSNPNLYWYRQAAGRGLQLLFYSVGIGQISSEVPQNLSASRPQDRQFILSSKKLLLSDSGFYLCAWSVLAGGGTDTQYFGPGTRLTVL.

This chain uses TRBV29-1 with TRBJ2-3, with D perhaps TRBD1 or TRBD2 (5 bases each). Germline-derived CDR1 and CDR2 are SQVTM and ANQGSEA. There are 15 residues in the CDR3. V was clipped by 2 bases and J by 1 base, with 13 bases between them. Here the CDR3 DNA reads TGCAGCGTTGAACCCGGTTTGGGGGGCACAGATACGCAGTATTTT. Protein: CSVEPGLGGTDTQYF.

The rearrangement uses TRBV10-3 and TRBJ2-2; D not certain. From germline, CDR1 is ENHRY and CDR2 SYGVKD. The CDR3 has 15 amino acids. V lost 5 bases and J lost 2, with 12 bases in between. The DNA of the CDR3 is TGTGCCATCAGTAAGGACCGTACTAACACCGGGGAGCTGTTTTTT. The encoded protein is CAISKDRTNTGELFF.

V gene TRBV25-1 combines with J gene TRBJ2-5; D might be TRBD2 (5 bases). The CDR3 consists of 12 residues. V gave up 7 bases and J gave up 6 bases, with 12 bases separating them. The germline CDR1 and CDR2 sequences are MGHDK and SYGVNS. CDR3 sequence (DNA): TGTGCCAGCAAAGAAGAGGGAAAGACCCAGTACTTC. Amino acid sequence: CASKEEGKTQYF.

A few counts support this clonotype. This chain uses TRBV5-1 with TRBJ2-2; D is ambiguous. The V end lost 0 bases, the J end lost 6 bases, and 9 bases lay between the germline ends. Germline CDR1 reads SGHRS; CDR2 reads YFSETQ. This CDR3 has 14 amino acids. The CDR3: CASSLVRTAGELFF. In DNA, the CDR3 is TGCGCCAGCAGCTTGGTTAGGACGGCCGGGGAGCTGTTTTTT.

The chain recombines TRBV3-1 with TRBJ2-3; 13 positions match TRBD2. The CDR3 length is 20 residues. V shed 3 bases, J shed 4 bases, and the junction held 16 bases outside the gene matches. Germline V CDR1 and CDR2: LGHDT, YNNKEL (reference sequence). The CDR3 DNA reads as TGTGCCAGCAGCCATGTACCCGGACTAGCGGGAGAAGGTGGGTCAGATACGCAGTATTTT. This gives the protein CASSHVPGLAGEGGSDTQYF.

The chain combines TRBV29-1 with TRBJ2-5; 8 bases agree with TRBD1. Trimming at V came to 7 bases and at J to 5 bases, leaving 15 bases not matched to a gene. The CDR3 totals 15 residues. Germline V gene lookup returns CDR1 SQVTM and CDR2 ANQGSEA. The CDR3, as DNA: TGCAGCGCGCTTCCGCAGGGGGCGAGGGGTGAGACCCAGTACTTC. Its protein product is CSALPQGARGETQYF.

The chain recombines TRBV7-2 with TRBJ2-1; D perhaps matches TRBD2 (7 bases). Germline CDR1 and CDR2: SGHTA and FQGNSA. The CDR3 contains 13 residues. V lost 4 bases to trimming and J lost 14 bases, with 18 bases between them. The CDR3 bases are TGTGCCAGCAGCTCTGGGGGGGCGGGGCGGAAGTTCTTC. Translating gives CASSSGGAGRKFF.

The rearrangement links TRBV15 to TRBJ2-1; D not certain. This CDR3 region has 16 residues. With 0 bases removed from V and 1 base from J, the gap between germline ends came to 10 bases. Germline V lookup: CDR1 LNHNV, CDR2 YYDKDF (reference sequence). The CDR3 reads CATSRDTGRSYNEQFF. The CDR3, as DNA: TGTGCCACCAGCAGAGATACGGGTAGGTCCTACAATGAGCAGTTCTTC.